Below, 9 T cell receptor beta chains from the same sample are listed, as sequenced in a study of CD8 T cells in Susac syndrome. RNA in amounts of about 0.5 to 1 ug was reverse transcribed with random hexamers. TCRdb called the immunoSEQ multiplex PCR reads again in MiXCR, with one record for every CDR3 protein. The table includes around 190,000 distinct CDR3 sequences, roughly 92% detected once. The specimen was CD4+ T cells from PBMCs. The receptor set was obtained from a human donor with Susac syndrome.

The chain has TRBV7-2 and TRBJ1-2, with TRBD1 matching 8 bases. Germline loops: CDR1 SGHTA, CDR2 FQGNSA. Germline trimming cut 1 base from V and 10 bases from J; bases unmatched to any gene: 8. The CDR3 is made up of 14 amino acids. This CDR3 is CASSLVLQGDDYTF. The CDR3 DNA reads TGTGCCAGCAGCTTAGTATTACAGGGGGATGACTACACCTTC.

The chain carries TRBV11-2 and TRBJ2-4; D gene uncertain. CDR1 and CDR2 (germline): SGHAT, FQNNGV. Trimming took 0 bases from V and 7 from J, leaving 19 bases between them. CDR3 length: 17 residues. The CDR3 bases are TGTGCCAGCAGCTTAGATAGTTTGGGCGGTCTCGGGAACATTCAGTACTTC. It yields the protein CASSLDSLGGLGNIQYF.

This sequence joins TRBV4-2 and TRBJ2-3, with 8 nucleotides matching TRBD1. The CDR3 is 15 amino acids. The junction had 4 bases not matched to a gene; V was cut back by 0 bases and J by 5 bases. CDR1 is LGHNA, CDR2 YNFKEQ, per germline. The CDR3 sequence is CASSQDRQGRDTQYF. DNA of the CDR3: TGTGCCAGCAGCCAAGATCGACAGGGGAGAGATACGCAGTATTTT.

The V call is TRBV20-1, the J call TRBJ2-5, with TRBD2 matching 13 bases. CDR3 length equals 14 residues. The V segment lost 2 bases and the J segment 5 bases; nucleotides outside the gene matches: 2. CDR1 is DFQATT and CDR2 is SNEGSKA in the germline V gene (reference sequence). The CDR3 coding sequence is TGCAGTGCTAGACGACTAGCGGGGGGTGAGACCCAGTACTTC. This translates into CSARRLAGGETQYF.

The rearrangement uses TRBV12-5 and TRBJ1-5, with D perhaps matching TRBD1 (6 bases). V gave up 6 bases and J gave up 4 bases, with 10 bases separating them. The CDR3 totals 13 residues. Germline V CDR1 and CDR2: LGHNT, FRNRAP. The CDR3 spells CASGPGQNQPQHF. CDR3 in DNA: TGTGCTAGTGGACCCGGACAGAATCAGCCCCAGCATTTT.

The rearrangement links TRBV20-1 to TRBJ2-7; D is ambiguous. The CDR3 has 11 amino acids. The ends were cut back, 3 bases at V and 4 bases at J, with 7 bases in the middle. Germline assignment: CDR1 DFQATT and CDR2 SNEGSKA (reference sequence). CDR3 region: CSASPEYEQYF. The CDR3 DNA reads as TGCAGTGCTAGCCCGGAATACGAGCAGTACTTC.

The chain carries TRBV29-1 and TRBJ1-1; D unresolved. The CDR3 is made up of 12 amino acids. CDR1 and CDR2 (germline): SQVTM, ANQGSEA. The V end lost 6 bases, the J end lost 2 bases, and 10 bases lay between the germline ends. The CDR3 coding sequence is TGCAGCGTCGAGAGGGTTAACACTGAAGCTTTCTTT. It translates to CSVERVNTEAFF.

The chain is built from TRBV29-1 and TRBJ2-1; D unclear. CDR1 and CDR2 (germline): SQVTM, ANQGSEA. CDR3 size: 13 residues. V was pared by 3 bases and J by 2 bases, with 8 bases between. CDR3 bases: TGCAGCGTTGATAGTGTCCCCTACAATGAGCAGTTCTTC. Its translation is CSVDSVPYNEQFF.

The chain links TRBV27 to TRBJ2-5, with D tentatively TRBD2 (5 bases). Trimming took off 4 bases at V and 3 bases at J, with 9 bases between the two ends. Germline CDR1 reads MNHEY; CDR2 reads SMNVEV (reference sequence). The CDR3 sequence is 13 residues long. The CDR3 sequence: CASSWKRKETQYF. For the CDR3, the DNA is TGTGCCAGCAGTTGGAAGCGGAAAGAGACCCAGTACTTC.